This T cell receptor (beta chain) was identified during a study of CD8 T cells in Susac syndrome. Overall study: At blood draw, Susac syndrome patients were therapy-naive, on corticosteroids, or on intravenous immunoglobulin alone.

Patients with Susac syndrome showed fulfilment of recently defined diagnostic criteria for definite or probable disease. An amount of RNA that ranged from roughly 0.45 to 1 ug was reverse transcribed with random hexamers. TCR beta CDR3 was amplified by immunoSEQ covering 54 Vbeta and 13 Jbeta. One entry per CDR3 protein, called by TCRdb with MiXCR from the immunoSEQ multiplex PCR reads. Among under 200,000 distinct CDR3 sequences listed, 94% were seen once. V was shortened by 5 bases and J by 5 bases, with 9 bases between the two germline ends. Germline assignment: CDR1 DFQATT and CDR2 SNEGSKA (reference sequence). This CDR3 spans 11 amino acids. With respect to this clonotype: Its antigen is not known.

Study-level results: Expansion of clones was not seen in the CD4+ T cell repertoires of Susac syndrome.

This sequence joins TRBV20-1 and TRBJ2-5; D possibly corresponds to TRBD1 (5 bases). This TCR was recovered from a human donor with Susac syndrome. Material: CD4+ T cells from PBMCs. The CDR3 spells CSAGQWETQYF. The CDR3 DNA reads TGCAGTGCTGGACAATGGGAGACCCAGTACTTC.